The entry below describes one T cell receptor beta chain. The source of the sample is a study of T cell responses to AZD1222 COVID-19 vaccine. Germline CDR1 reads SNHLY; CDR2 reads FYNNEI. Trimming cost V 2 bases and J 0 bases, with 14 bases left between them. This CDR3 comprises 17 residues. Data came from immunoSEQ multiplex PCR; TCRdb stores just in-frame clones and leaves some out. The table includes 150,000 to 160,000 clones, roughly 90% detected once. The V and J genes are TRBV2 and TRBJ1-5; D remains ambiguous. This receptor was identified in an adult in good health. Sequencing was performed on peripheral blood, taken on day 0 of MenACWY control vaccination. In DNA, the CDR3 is TGTGCCAGCAGTGAAACTCCTTGGGCTTATAGCAATCAGCCCCAGCATTTT. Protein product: CASSETPWAYSNQPQHF.